The following is a T cell receptor (beta chain) sequence with its context. This clonotype was counted many times. Its specific antigen is unknown. Per-nucleotide qualities are absent, and no much larger clonotype sits a single base away. The sequencing machine was an Illumina HiSeq 2500. Quantitative 5'-RACE with molecular barcodes was used to prepare TCR beta libraries. Per the source publication's procedure: A new computational method, built on a probabilistic model of VDJ rearrangement, was used to identify disease-linked TCR variants. The raw public data were reprocessed by TCRdb itself: fastp quality trimming at Q25, MiXCR clonotype calling, in-frame beta chains only. Here each entry gathers all rows of one CDR3 protein and keeps the most common genes and DNA. Here the V and J calls rest on TCRdb's processing, not on the authors' analysis. In all, the sample holds 300,000 to 350,000 distinct CDR3 sequences, and approximately 10% of those were seen once. The top ten constitute about 10% of the sample.

The data stem from a study of CD8 T cells in ankylosing spondylitis (dated by TCRdb to about 2017). At the level of the whole study: The study set out to find disease-linked TCR variants by profiling T cell receptor beta repertoires in ankylosing spondylitis patients and healthy donors. In total, the full study cohort was made up of roughly 100 healthy donors and more than 20 ankylosing spondylitis patients. Samples of peripheral blood were taken, and for ankylosing spondylitis patients, synovial fluid was collected as well.

The full study reports these points: The disease-linked clones were reported as significantly enriched in matched synovial fluid samples from ankylosing spondylitis patients. The disease-linked clones had a CD8+ phenotype and were found at relatively low frequencies in peripheral blood. A TCR beta motif made up of eight highly homologous amino acid variants appeared to be characteristic of blood from ankylosing spondylitis patients. Some motif variants were previously reported in synovial fluid and blood of reactive arthritis patients, suggesting common disease-initiation mechanisms.

The sample taken for sequencing was blood, either unsorted or a sorted T cell fraction (not recorded which). The receptor comes from a female donor with ankylosing spondylitis or in good health (not recorded which).

The DNA sequence reads TGCGCCAGCAGAGAGACAGGGTTTGAGCAGTACTTC. Translated, this gives CASRETGFEQYF. Here the chain combines TRBV5-1 and TRBJ2-7, with 7 bases aligning to TRBD1. The germline V gene sets CDR1 to SGHRS and CDR2 to YFSETQ. Germline trimming amounts to 5 bases on V and 7 bases on J, with 6 as the count of junction bases outside the gene matches. The CDR3 spans 12 residues, from the cysteine through the phenylalanine. This entry keeps only the CDR3 DNA: 36 bases, framed from base 1. Extended through the reference TRBV5-1 and TRBJ2-7 proteins, this CDR3 yields the full variable domain: KAGVTQTPRYLIKTRGQQVTLSCSPISGHRSVSWYQQTPGQGLQFLFEYFSETQRNKGNFPGRFSGRQFSNSRSEMNVSTLELGDSALYLCASRETGFEQYFGPGTRLTVT.